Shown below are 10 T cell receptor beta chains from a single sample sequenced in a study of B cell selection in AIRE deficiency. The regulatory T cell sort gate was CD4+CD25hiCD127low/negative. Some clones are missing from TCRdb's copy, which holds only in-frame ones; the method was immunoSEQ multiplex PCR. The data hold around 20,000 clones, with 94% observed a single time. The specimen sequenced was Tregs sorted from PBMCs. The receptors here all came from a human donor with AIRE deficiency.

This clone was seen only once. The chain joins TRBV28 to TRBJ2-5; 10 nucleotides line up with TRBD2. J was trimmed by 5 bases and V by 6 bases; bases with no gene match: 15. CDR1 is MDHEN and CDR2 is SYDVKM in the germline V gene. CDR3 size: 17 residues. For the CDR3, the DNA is TGTGCCAGCAGCTTAACCCTAGCGGGAGTGGGGGCCGAGACCCAGTACTTC. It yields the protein CASSLTLAGVGAETQYF.

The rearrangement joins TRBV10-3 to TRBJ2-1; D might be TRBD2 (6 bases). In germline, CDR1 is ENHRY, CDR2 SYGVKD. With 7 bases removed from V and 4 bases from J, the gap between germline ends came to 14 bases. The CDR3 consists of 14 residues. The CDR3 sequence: CAITPGSPYNEQFF. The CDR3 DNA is TGTGCCATCACCCCCGGGAGCCCTTACAATGAGCAGTTCTTC.

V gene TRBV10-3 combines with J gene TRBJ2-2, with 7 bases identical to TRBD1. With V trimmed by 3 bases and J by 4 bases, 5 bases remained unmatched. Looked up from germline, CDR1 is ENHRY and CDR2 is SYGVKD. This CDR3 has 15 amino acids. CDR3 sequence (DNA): TGTGCCATCAGTGAAACTGGGACAGCCACCGGGGAGCTGTTTTTT. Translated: CAISETGTATGELFF.

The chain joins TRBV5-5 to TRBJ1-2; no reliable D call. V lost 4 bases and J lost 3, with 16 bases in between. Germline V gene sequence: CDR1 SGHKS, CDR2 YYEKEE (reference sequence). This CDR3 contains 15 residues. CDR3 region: CASSPIVASHYGYTF. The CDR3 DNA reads TGTGCCAGCAGCCCAATAGTGGCGTCGCACTATGGCTACACCTTC. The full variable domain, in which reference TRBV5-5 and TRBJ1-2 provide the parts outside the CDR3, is DAGVTQSPTHLIKTRGQQVTLRCSPISGHKSVSWYQQVLGQGPQFIFQYYEKEERGRGNFPDRFSARQFPNYSSELNVNALLLGDSALYLCASSPIVASHYGYTFGSGTRLTVV.

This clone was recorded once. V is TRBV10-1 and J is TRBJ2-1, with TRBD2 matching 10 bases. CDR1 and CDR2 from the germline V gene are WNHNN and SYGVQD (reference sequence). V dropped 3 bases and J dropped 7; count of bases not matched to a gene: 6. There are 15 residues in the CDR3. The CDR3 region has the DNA TGCGCCAGCAGTGACGCTAGCGGGAGATCGAATGAGCAGTTCTTC. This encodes CASSDASGRSNEQFF.

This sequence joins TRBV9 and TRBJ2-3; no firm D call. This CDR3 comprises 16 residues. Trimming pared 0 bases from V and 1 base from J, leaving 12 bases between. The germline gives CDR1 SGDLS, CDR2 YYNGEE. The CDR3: CASSVAGSSRTDTQYF. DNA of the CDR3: TGTGCCAGCAGCGTAGCTGGGTCGAGCCGCACAGATACGCAGTATTTT.

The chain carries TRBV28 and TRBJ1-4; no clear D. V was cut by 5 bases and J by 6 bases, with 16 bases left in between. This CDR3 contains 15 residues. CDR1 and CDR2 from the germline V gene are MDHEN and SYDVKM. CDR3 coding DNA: TGTGCCAGCAGTAACCAAAGGGAACTCCATGAAAAACTGTTTTTT. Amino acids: CASSNQRELHEKLFF.

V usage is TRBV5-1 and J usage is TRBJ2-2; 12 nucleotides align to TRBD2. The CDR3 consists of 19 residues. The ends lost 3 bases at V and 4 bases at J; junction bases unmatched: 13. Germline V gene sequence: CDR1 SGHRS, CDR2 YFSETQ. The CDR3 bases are TGCGCCAGCAGCTCGTCCTTAATAGGACTAGCGGGACCCACCGGGGAGCTGTTTTTT. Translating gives CASSSSLIGLAGPTGELFF.

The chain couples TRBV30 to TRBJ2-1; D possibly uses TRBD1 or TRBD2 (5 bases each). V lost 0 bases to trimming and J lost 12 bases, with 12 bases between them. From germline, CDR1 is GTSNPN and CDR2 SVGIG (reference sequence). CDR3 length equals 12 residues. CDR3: CAWSVLGVGQFF. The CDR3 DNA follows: TGTGCCTGGAGTGTACTAGGGGTCGGGCAGTTCTTC.

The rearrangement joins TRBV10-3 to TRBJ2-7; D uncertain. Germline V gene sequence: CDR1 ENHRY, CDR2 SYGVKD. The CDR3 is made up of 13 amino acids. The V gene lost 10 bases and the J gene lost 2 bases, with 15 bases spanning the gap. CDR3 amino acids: CATTRSGAYEQYF. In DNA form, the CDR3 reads TGTGCCACCACCAGGTCCGGCGCCTACGAGCAGTACTTC.